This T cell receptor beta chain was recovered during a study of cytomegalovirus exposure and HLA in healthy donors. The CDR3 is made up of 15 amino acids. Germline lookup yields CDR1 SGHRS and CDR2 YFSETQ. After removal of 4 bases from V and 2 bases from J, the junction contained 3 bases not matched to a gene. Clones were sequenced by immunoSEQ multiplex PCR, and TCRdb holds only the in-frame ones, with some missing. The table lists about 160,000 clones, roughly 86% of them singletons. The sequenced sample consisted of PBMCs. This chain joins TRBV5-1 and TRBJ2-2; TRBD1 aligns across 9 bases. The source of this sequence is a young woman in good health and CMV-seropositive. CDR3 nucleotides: TGCGCCAGCAGCCCCACAGGGGGCAACACCGGGGAGCTGTTTTTT. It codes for CASSPTGGNTGELFF.